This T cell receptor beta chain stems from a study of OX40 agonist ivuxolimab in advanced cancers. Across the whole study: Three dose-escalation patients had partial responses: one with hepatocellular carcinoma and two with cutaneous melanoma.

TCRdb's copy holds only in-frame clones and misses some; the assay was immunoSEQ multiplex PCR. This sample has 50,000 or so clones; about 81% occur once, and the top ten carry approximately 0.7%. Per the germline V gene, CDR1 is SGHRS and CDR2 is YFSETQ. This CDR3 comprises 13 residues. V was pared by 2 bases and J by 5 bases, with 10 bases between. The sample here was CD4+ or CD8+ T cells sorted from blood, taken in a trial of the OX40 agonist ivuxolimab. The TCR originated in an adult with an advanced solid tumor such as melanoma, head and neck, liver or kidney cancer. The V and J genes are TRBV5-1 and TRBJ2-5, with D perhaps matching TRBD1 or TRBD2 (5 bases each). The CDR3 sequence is CASSFTGGETQYF. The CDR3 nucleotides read TGCGCCAGCAGCTTCACAGGCGGGGAGACCCAGTACTTC.